This T cell receptor (beta chain) was sequenced in a study of PD-1 blockade in mismatch repair-deficient tumors. Produced via immunoSEQ multiplex PCR; TCRdb's table is partial and in-frame only. Of approximately 80,000 clones listed, about four fifths are singletons. Trimming stripped 3 bases from V and 2 bases from J, with 5 bases between. The CDR3 covers 13 residues. Germline V CDR1 and CDR2: GTSNPN, SVGIG (reference sequence). Every patient had mismatch repair deficiency by PCR or immunohistochemistry. The TCR-sequenced patients were a few responders to pembrolizumab. The sample in question was peripheral blood, obtained 44 weeks after starting pembrolizumab. This rearrangement joins TRBV30 to TRBJ2-6; D remains ambiguous. This TCR derives from an adult with mismatch repair-deficient cancer. The CDR3: CAWRNAGANVLTF. In DNA form, the CDR3 reads TGTGCCTGGAGAAACGCTGGGGCCAACGTCCTGACTTTC.